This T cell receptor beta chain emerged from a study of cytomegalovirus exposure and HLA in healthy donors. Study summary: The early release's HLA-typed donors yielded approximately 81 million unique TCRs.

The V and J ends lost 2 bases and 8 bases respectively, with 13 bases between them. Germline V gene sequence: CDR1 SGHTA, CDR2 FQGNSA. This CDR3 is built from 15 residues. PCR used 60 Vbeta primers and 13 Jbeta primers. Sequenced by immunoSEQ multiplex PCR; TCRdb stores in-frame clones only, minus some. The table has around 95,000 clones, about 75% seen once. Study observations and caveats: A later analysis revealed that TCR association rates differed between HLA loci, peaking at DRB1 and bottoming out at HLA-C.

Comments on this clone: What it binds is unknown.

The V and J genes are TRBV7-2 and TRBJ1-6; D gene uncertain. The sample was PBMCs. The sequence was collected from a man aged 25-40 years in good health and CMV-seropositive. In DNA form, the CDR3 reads TGTGCCAGCAGCTTAATGCTGCAGAGGGATTCACCCCTCCACTTT. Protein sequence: CASSLMLQRDSPLHF.